This TCR beta chain was captured by sequencing in a study of blood T cell repertoires in COVID-19 (dated by TCRdb to about 2020). Some background on the complete study: Collaborator samples came from the United States, Italy and Spain and covered acute and convalescent phases of COVID-19. Where available, HLA class I and class II types were taken from metadata supplied by the sample provider and were not determined by assay-based typing. The prospective study material was composed of cDNA or gDNA derived from T cells, B-cell-depleted T cells, or PBMCs. Subjects who had been exposed to COVID-19, were actively infected with it, or had recovered from it provided the deeply sampled blood TCRbeta repertoires that made up the dataset. Nearly every sample came with metadata listing a de-identified subject ID, COVID-19 status, age in years and sex. The samples were drawn from two sources: the first 160 participants of the ongoing ImmuneRACE study, and 1,254 subjects contributed by 6 global collaborators. A freely available public database, intended as a resource for researchers studying the immune response to SARS-CoV-2, is where the repertoires were released. Overall study results and their limits: Clinical and demographic metadata were provided uncurated, with the amount varying by source and participant.

The immunoSEQ Assay, a bias-controlled multiplex PCR, was used to amplify TCRbeta CDR3 regions from genomic DNA. In the authors' own workflow: The number of nucleated cells in each sample was estimated from the amplification of reference gene primers within the assay. To quantify the absolute abundance of each unique TCRbeta CDR3 rearrangement, sequence reads were collapsed and filtered. Productive Simpson clonality was computed per sample as the square root of Simpson's diversity index over productive rearrangements. The source is immuneACCESS, and TCRdb retained only in-frame sequences with V and J called. Part of the clones is not carried over; for the studies checked, unresolved V genes explain less than half of this, and the remainder is unexplained. The V and J calls and clone size come from that table; D and trimming were worked out from the DNA. Here the sample has some 100,000 clones; 80% to 90% occur a single time. Of the sample, roughly 3% falls within the top ten clones.

Details on this clone: The target of this receptor is not known. No per-base quality is available; no much larger clone lies one base away.

For this chain, trimming is 4 bases at the V end and 6 bases at the J end, and the number of junction bases without a gene match is 3. Measured from the cysteine to the phenylalanine, the CDR3 is 14 residues long. The sequence is cut down to CDR3 DNA, 42 bases in frame from base 1. From a lookup of the germline V gene, CDR1 and CDR2 are SGHRS and YFSETQ. Enrolling through a virtual design, the prospective study's participants ranged in age from roughly 18 to 95 years and lived across roughly 23 United States geographic areas. To assign participants to cohorts, the prospective study relied on clinical history that participants themselves reported in a screening survey and a study questionnaire. Recovered participants in ImmuneRACE Cohort 3 were defined as having two consecutive negative NP/OP PCR tests, clearance from a healthcare professional, or resolution of symptoms. Mobile phlebotomists in the prospective study collected whole blood, serum and a nasopharyngeal or oropharyngeal swab from every participant. Over an approximately 2-month period, participants in the prospective study had the option of providing additional blood draws and questionnaires. Before DNA extraction, prospective study blood samples were shipped either frozen or at room temperature.

The V and J genes are TRBV5-1 and TRBJ2-1, and 11 junction bases match TRBD2. Sequenced sample: PBMCs or T cells enriched from blood (not recorded which). This receptor was obtained from a woman aged 50 to 65 who had recovered from COVID-19. The encoded CDR3 is CASSPGTSGNEQFF. The nucleotides are TGCGCCAGCAGCCCCGGGACTAGCGGCAATGAGCAGTTCTTC.